The source of this T cell receptor beta chain is a study of OX40 agonist ivuxolimab in advanced cancers. About the study: Treatment of patients was with ivuxolimab, an agonistic anti-OX40 (CD134) antibody. One hepatocellular carcinoma and a couple of cutaneous melanoma patients partially responded.

The germline V gene encodes CDR1 LNHDA and CDR2 SQIVND (reference sequence). The CDR3 consists of 13 residues. Trimming took 6 bases from V and 0 from J, leaving 6 bases between them. This table comes from immunoSEQ multiplex PCR, and its TCRdb copy is limited to in-frame clones, with some not included. The sample includes roughly 83,000 clones, under 95% of them seen just once. Autoimmune disease history or systemic immunosuppression led to patients being barred. Study-wide results and limits: Low clonal expansion, among the lowest seen, marked partial responders at 0.1-3.0 mg/kg.

Comment on this clone: Its antigen remains unidentified.

This receptor was taken from an adult with an advanced solid tumor such as melanoma, head and neck, liver or kidney cancer. Source: CD4+ or CD8+ T cells sorted from blood, taken in a trial of the OX40 agonist ivuxolimab. The chain has TRBV19 and TRBJ1-5; D ambiguous. The CDR3 here is CASSPYSNQPQHF. The CDR3 nucleotides are TGTGCCAGTAGCCCCTATAGCAATCAGCCCCAGCATTTT.